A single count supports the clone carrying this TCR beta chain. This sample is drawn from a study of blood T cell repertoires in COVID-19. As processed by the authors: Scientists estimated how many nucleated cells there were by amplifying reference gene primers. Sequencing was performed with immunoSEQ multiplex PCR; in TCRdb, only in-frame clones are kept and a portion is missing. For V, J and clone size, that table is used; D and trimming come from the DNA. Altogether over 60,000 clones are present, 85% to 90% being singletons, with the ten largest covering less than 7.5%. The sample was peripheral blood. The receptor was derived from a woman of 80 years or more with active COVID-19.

CDR3 loop: CATSKDSAGPRGGYTF. The DNA for the CDR3 is TGTGCCACCAGCAAAGACTCCGCAGGGCCAAGGGGTGGCTACACCTTC. V is TRBV15 and J is TRBJ1-2; possibly TRBD1 for D (5 bases). Germline assignment: CDR1 LNHNV and CDR2 YYDKDF (reference sequence). This CDR3 comprises 16 residues. The V gene lost 4 bases and the J gene lost 7 bases, with 22 bases spanning the gap.